These 20 T cell receptor beta chains came from one sample sequenced in a study of T-cell memory formation after mild COVID-19. MiXCR, run by TCRdb on the 5' RACE reads, gives a single entry per CDR3 protein. Of about 270,000 distinct CDR3 sequences in the sample, 15% to 20% were seen once. Sequencing was carried out using PBMCs or a T cell subset sorted from them (not recorded which). All receptors come from a man in his late teens or twenties who had mild COVID-19 (a few samples of this study predate the infection). Cell type and time point are not known.

This clonotype has just one count. V and J are TRBV25-1 and TRBJ1-2, with D possibly matching TRBD1 (6 bases). Deletions cut 5 bases from V and 3 bases from J, with 13 bases between. The CDR3 totals 14 residues. Looked up from germline, CDR1 is MGHDK and CDR2 is SYGVNS. CDR3 in amino acids: CASSSTTGHYGYTF. The DNA for the CDR3 is TGTGCCAGCAGTTCTACGACAGGCCACTATGGCTACACCTTC.

This chain connects TRBV19 to TRBJ1-5; D not certain. The CDR3 runs to 11 residues. V was pared by 5 bases and J by 11 bases, with 10 bases between. Germline CDR1 and CDR2: LNHDA and SQIVND (reference sequence). The chain's CDR3 is CASSSPGTQHF. CDR3 DNA: TGTGCCAGTAGTTCCCCCGGGACCCAGCATTTT.

The chain has TRBV12-3 or TRBV12-4 and TRBJ2-3; D not certain. V lost 6 bases and J 3 bases, leaving 7 bases between the germline ends. There are 12 residues in the CDR3. This chain's CDR3 is CASRPVTDTQYF. In DNA, the CDR3 is TGTGCCAGCAGGCCTGTAACAGATACGCAGTATTTT.

This clonotype was seen a few times. This chain links TRBV11-2 with TRBJ2-3; D is perhaps TRBD1 (6 bases). Germline lookup yields CDR1 SGHAT and CDR2 FQNNGV. CDR3 length equals 15 residues. V was trimmed by 5 bases and J by 3 bases, leaving 15 bases between them. The CDR3 protein is CASSVYRVGTDTQYF. The CDR3 DNA is TGTGCCAGCAGCGTATACAGGGTTGGGACAGATACGCAGTATTTT.

CDR3 amino acids: CASSPPLFSGANVLTF. The DNA for the CDR3 is TGTGCCAGCTCACCTCCCTTGTTCTCTGGGGCCAACGTCCTGACTTTC. The chain joins TRBV18 to TRBJ2-6; D ambiguous. The CDR3 has 16 amino acids. V was cut by 3 bases and J by 0 bases, with 9 bases left in between. The V gene's germline CDR1 is KGHSH and CDR2 LQKENI.

The CDR3 DNA is TGTGCCAGCAACAGGGGGCCTAACAATGAGCAGTTCTTC. Its protein product is CASNRGPNNEQFF. V gene TRBV6-6 combines with J gene TRBJ2-1; TRBD1 aligns across 9 bases. The CDR3 is 13 amino acids. Germline assignment: CDR1 MNHNY and CDR2 SVGAGI (reference sequence). V gave up 7 bases and J gave up 5 bases; unmatched junction bases: 3.

This clonotype was found many times. V gene TRBV5-1 combines with J gene TRBJ2-3; TRBD2 matches at 12 bases. Looked up from germline, CDR1 is SGHRS and CDR2 is YFSETQ. V shed 4 bases and J 3 bases; nucleotides not matched to a gene: 6. The CDR3 is made up of 16 amino acids. CDR3 sequence: CASSPGLAGNTDTQYF. The DNA of the CDR3 is TGCGCCAGCAGCCCGGGACTAGCGGGTAATACAGATACGCAGTATTTT.

The rearrangement links TRBV12-3 or TRBV12-4 to TRBJ2-2; the D gene is possibly TRBD1 (5 bases). The CDR3 consists of 14 residues. V was shortened by 7 bases and J by 1 base, with 10 bases between the two germline ends. This chain's CDR3 is CASKGPLNTGELFF. The CDR3 DNA sequence: TGTGCCAGCAAGGGGCCCCTGAACACCGGGGAGCTGTTTTTT.

The chain combines TRBV7-9 with TRBJ2-7; D is undetermined. Germline V gene lookup returns CDR1 SEHNR and CDR2 FQNEAQ (reference sequence). V was pared by 8 bases and J by 3 bases, with 8 bases between. The CDR3 contains 11 residues. CDR3 sequence: CASGYFYEQYF. For the CDR3, the DNA is TGTGCCAGCGGGTATTTCTACGAGCAGTACTTC.

This clonotype has more than one count but fewer than ten. V usage is TRBV30 and J usage is TRBJ1-1; no reliable D call. The V and J ends lost 1 base and 4 bases respectively, with 7 bases between them. The germline gives CDR1 GTSNPN, CDR2 SVGIG (reference sequence). The CDR3 runs 12 residues. The CDR3 protein is CAWSELGTEAFF. CDR3 sequence (DNA): TGTGCCTGGAGTGAGCTGGGCACTGAAGCTTTCTTT.

Concerning this clonotype itself: Germline is not matched at one junction end, which may reflect a read error. The J gene is TRBJ2-2, the V gene TRBV12-3 or TRBV12-4; maybe TRBD2 (5 bases). The CDR3 totals 16 residues. The CDR3 region is CASSWTAPGNTGELFF. The CDR3 bases are TGTGCCAGCAGTTGGACCGCCCCGGGTAACACCGGGGAGCTGTTCTTT.

This chain connects TRBV5-1 to TRBJ1-2; 8 bases line up with TRBD1. CDR1 is SGHRS, CDR2 YFSETQ, per germline. The CDR3 covers 14 residues. The ends lost 5 bases at V and 2 bases at J; junction bases unmatched: 5. The CDR3 sequence is CASRGGQGNYGYTF. CDR3 bases: TGCGCCAGCAGAGGAGGACAGGGCAACTATGGCTACACCTTC.

There are a few counts of this clonotype. The V and J genes are TRBV20-1 and TRBJ2-5; perhaps D is TRBD1 or TRBD2 (5 bases each). Germline values: CDR1 DFQATT, CDR2 SNEGSKA (reference sequence). The CDR3 is 14 amino acids. With 3 bases removed from V and 2 bases from J, the gap between germline ends came to 13 bases. Here the CDR3 reads CSARRGAGQETQYF. The CDR3, as DNA: TGCAGTGCTAGGAGGGGTGCCGGTCAAGAGACCCAGTACTTC.

This clonotype was counted only a few times. The chain couples TRBV9 to TRBJ2-1; 10 bases line up with TRBD2. The germline gives CDR1 SGDLS, CDR2 YYNGEE. Trimming removed 2 bases from V and 3 bases from J; junction bases left unmatched: 11. This CDR3 comprises 18 residues. The CDR3 spells CASSVTGSGGASYNEQFF. The CDR3 DNA reads TGTGCCAGCAGCGTCACTGGGAGCGGGGGGGCCAGCTACAATGAGCAGTTCTTC.

This clonotype occurred a few times. The chain uses TRBV5-6 and TRBJ2-3, with 8 bases matching TRBD1. V gave up 4 bases and J gave up 4 bases; unmatched junction bases: 2. From germline, CDR1 is SGHDT and CDR2 YYEEEE. The CDR3 is 13 amino acids. CDR3: CASSGTGPDTQYF. The CDR3 bases are TGTGCCAGCAGCGGGACAGGTCCAGATACGCAGTATTTT.

This clonotype was found many times. The V gene is TRBV24-1, the J gene TRBJ2-3; perhaps TRBD2 as D (5 bases). V shed 6 bases and J shed 6 bases, with 6 bases lying between them. The CDR3 sequence is 11 residues long. Germline CDR1 reads KGHDR; CDR2 reads SFDVKD. Written as DNA, the CDR3 is TGTGCCACCAGTTCTAGCGATACGCAGTATTTT. The encoded protein is CATSSSDTQYF.

This clonotype was recorded a few times. V gene TRBV12-5 combines with J gene TRBJ2-7; TRBD1 agrees at 7 bases. Per the germline V gene, CDR1 is LGHNT and CDR2 is FRNRAP. The CDR3 length is 14 residues. Trimming cost V 1 base and J 2 bases; bases outside gene matches: 2. For the CDR3, the DNA is TGTGCTAGTGGTTTGGCCGGGACAGCCTACGAGCAGTACTTC. Encoded protein: CASGLAGTAYEQYF. The whole variable domain, filled in from reference TRBV12-5 and TRBJ2-7, reads DARVTQTPRHKVTEMGQEVTMRCQPILGHNTVFWYRQTMMQGLELLAYFRNRAPLDDSGMPKDRFSAEMPDATLATLKIQPSEPRDSAVYFCASGLAGTAYEQYFGPGTRLTVT.

This clonotype has at least ten counts. The chain uses TRBV29-1 and TRBJ2-5, with 8 bases matching TRBD2. This CDR3 is built from 14 residues. V shed 6 bases, J shed 4 bases, and the junction held 10 bases outside the gene matches. CDR1 SQVTM and CDR2 ANQGSEA come from the germline V gene. CDR3 DNA sequence: TGCAGCGTGGGGAGCCAGCGGGGGATAGAGACCCAGTACTTC. Amino acid sequence: CSVGSQRGIETQYF.

This chain connects TRBV7-2 to TRBJ2-3; the D is unclear. The CDR3 covers 15 residues. V dropped 1 base and J dropped 2 bases, with 10 bases sitting between them. Germline values: CDR1 SGHTA, CDR2 FQGNSA. CDR3 nucleotides: TGTGCCAGCAGCTTAGATGGGGTTGACACAGATACGCAGTATTTT. Translation: CASSLDGVDTDTQYF.

V usage is TRBV24-1 and J usage is TRBJ2-3; no clear D gene. V was shortened by 5 bases and J by 3 bases, with 5 bases between the two germline ends. This CDR3 has 12 amino acids. The germline gives CDR1 KGHDR, CDR2 SFDVKD. CDR3 in amino acids: CATSASTDTQYF. CDR3 sequence (DNA): TGTGCCACCAGTGCTTCTACAGATACGCAGTATTTT.